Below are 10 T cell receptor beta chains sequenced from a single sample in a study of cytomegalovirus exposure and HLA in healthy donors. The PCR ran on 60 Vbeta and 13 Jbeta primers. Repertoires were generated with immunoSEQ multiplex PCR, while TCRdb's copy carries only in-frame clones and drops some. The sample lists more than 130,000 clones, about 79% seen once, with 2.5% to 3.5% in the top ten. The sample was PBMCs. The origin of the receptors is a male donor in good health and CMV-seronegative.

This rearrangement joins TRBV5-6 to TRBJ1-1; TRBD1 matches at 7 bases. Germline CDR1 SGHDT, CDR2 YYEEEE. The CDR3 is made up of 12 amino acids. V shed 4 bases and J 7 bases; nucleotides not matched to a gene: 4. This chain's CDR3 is CASSDTGVEAFF. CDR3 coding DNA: TGTGCCAGCAGCGACACAGGGGTTGAAGCTTTCTTT.

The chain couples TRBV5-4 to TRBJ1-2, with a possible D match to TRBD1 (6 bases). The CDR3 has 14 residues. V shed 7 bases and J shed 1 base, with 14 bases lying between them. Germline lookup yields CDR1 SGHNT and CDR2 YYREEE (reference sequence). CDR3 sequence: CASSKTGNNYGYTF. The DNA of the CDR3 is TGTGCCAGCTCCAAAACAGGGAATAACTATGGCTACACCTTC.

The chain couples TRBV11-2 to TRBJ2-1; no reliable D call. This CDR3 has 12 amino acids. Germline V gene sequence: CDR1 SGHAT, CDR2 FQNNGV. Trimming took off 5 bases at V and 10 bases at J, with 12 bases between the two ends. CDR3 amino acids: CASSLGIGEQFF. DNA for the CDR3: TGTGCCAGCAGCCTCGGAATCGGGGAGCAGTTCTTC.

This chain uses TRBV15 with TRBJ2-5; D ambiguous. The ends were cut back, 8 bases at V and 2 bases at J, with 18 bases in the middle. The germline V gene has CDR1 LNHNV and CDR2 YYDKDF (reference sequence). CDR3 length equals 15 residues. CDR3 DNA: TGTGCCACCCGCAAGGAGCTTATCCCACAAGAGACCCAGTACTTC. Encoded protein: CATRKELIPQETQYF.

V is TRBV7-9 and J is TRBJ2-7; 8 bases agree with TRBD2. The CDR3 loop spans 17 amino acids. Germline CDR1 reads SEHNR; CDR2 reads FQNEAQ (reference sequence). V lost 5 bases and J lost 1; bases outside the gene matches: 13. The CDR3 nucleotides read TGTGCCAGCAGCCCACGTCTGAACGGACTAGCTTCCTACGAGCAGTACTTC. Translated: CASSPRLNGLASYEQYF.

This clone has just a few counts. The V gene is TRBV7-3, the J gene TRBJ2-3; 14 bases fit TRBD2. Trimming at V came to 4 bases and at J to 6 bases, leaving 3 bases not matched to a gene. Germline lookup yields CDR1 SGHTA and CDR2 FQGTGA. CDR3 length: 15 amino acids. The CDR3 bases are TGTGCCAGCAGCTCGACTAGCGGGGGGGCGGATACGCAGTATTTT. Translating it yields CASSSTSGGADTQYF.

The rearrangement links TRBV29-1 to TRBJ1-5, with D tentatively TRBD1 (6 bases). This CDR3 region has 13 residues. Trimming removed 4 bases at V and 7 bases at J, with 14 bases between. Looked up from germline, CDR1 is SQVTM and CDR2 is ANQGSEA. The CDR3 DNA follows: TGCAGCGTTGTGACGGGACAAGCCCAGCCCCAGCATTTT. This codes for CSVVTGQAQPQHF.

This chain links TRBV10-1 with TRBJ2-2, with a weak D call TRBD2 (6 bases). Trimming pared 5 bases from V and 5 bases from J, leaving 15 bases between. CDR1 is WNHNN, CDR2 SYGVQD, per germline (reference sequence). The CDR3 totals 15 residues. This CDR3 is CASSHAGWGTGELFF. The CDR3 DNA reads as TGCGCCAGCAGTCACGCGGGATGGGGAACCGGGGAGCTGTTTTTT.

CDR3 nucleotide sequence: TGTGCCAGCTCACCGAACCTAGCGGGCAGTGGCACCGGGGAGCTGTTTTTT. Amino acids: CASSPNLAGSGTGELFF. The V call is TRBV18, the J call TRBJ2-2; TRBD2 aligns across 8 bases. V shed 3 bases and J 4 bases; nucleotides not matched to a gene: 10. The V gene's germline CDR1 is KGHSH and CDR2 LQKENI. The CDR3 is 17 residues long.

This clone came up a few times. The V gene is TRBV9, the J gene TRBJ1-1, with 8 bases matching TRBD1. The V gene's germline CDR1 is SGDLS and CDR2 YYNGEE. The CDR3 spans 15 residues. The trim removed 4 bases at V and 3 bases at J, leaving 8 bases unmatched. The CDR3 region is CASSPHPQGDTEAFF. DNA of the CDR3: TGTGCCAGCAGCCCCCACCCACAGGGGGACACTGAAGCTTTCTTT.